Listed here are 2 T cell receptor beta chains from one sample, sequenced in a study of blood T cells in healthy people across ages. A second PCR, run for about 6 to 11 cycles, used a sample-barcoded 5' primer plus a J-beta primer mix. TCRdb reanalysed the 5' RACE reads using MiXCR and keeps one entry per CDR3 protein. The sample carries approximately 1.5 million distinct CDR3 sequences, roughly a third recorded once. Sequences were obtained from blood. The receptors shown here come from a woman aged 25-40 years in good health.

This clonotype was found a few times. J is TRBJ2-1 and V is TRBV6-6; TRBD2 matches at 8 bases. The germline V gene encodes CDR1 MNHNY and CDR2 SVGAGI (reference sequence). Losses at the gene ends were 2 bases for V and 6 bases for J; bases not matched to a gene: 6. The CDR3 extends over 15 amino acids. The CDR3 protein is CASSYLTSGLNEQFF. CDR3 bases: TGTGCCAGCAGTTACCTTACTAGCGGACTCAATGAGCAGTTCTTC.

This chain links TRBV25-1 with TRBJ1-1; no clear D gene. The V end lost 0 bases, the J end lost 1 base, and 9 bases lay between the germline ends. The CDR3 has 15 residues. Germline values: CDR1 MGHDK, CDR2 SYGVNS. Here the CDR3 DNA reads TGTGCCAGCAGTGAATATAGAGGAGGGAACACTGAAGCTTTCTTT. Its translation: CASSEYRGGNTEAFF.